A single sample is the source of the 29 T cell receptor beta chains below, sequenced in a study of regulatory T cells in long-lasting Graves disease. Arm-PCR of CDR3 regions with iRepertoire HTBI primers generated TCR beta libraries. TCRdb re-called the multiplex PCR reads with MiXCR, one entry per CDR3 protein. Among roughly 440,000 distinct CDR3 sequences listed, about a sixth were seen once. Time point given: newly diagnosed GD, antithyroid drugs for less than 3 months. PBMC RNA served as the TCR library source. The data were also submitted as part of a second study, on T cells in Graves' hyperthyroidism and ophthalmopathy.

Specimen: peripheral blood mononuclear cells (PBMCs), collected at new diagnosis, from a patient treated with antithyroid drugs. The receptors were sampled from a woman under 30 with Graves disease.

This clonotype was recorded many times. This chain connects TRBV7-9 to TRBJ2-1, with 9 bases fitting TRBD2. Trimming removed 0 bases from V and 4 bases from J; junction bases left unmatched: 10. This CDR3 is built from 18 residues. Germline V gene sequence: CDR1 SEHNR, CDR2 FQNEAQ (reference sequence). For the CDR3, the DNA is TGTGCCAGCAGCTTAGCGGATTTAGCGGGAGCTTTTTACAATGAGCAGTTCTTC. It encodes CASSLADLAGAFYNEQFF.

Ten or more counts support this clonotype. This chain uses TRBV20-1 with TRBJ2-3; 13 bases line up with TRBD2. Germline V CDR1 and CDR2: DFQATT, SNEGSKA (reference sequence). This CDR3 spans 15 amino acids. The ends lost 4 bases at V and 2 bases at J; junction bases unmatched: 3. CDR3 DNA: TGCAGTGCTATGGGACTAGCGGGGTTCACAGATACGCAGTATTTT. Protein product: CSAMGLAGFTDTQYF.

This clonotype was recorded at least ten times. The chain combines TRBV18 with TRBJ1-4; D call uncertain. The V and J ends lost 6 bases and 11 bases respectively, with 28 bases between them. The CDR3 length is 17 residues. The germline V gene has CDR1 KGHSH and CDR2 LQKENI. The CDR3 loop is CASSLDIHAGYDRKLFF. Written as DNA, the CDR3 is TGTGCCAGCTCGCTCGACATACACGCGGGCTATGATCGGAAACTGTTTTTT.

This clonotype was seen a few times. It may be a read error: a sequence one base away is much more abundant. The chain couples TRBV7-2 to TRBJ2-1; no clear D gene. The CDR3 extends over 12 amino acids. Germline lookup yields CDR1 SGHTA and CDR2 FQGNSA. Trimming took 5 bases from V and 7 from J, leaving 9 bases between them. CDR3 region: CASSTRQNEQFF. As DNA, the CDR3 is TGTGCCAGCAGCACCAGGCAGAATGAGCAGTTCTTC.

This clonotype has ten or more counts. V is TRBV30 and J is TRBJ1-2; D call uncertain. Per the germline V gene, CDR1 is GTSNPN and CDR2 is SVGIG (reference sequence). The CDR3 covers 11 residues. Between the trimmed V and J ends, which lost 0 bases and 5 bases, there was a span of 4 bases. CDR3 in DNA: TGTGCCTGGAGTGTCGCGTATGGCTACACCTTC. It codes for CAWSVAYGYTF. The full variable domain, rest sourced from reference TRBV30 and TRBJ1-2, is SQTIHQWPATLVQPVGSPLSLECTVEGTSNPNLYWYRQAAGRGLQLLFYSVGIGQISSEVPQNLSASRPQDRQFILSSKKLLLSDSGFYLCAWSVAYGYTFGSGTRLTVV.

The chain links TRBV28 to TRBJ1-2; D gene ambiguous. Germline CDR1 and CDR2: MDHEN and SYDVKM. Trimming pared 7 bases from V and 3 bases from J, leaving 9 bases between. The CDR3 covers 12 residues. CDR3 coding DNA: TGTGCCAGCAAGAAGCAGCACTATGGCTACACCTTC. The encoded protein is CASKKQHYGYTF.

In its sample, this clonotype was seen many times. The chain combines TRBV18 with TRBJ1-1; unclear D gene. CDR1 KGHSH and CDR2 LQKENI come from the germline V gene. The CDR3 runs to 13 residues. Trimming pared 6 bases from V and 8 bases from J, leaving 16 bases between. The CDR3 DNA is TGTGCCAGCTCCCCCAGTGTGGACGGAGAAGCTTTCTTT. Its translation: CASSPSVDGEAFF.

This clonotype was seen a few times. This chain uses TRBV4-2 with TRBJ2-3; 10 positions match TRBD1. CDR3 size: 15 residues. Germline V CDR1 and CDR2: LGHNA, YNFKEQ. J lost 5 bases, V lost 4 bases, and 6 bases had no gene match. CDR3 amino acids: CASSPRGTGEDTQYF. In DNA, the CDR3 is TGTGCCAGCAGCCCCCGGGGGACAGGGGAAGATACGCAGTATTTT.

This clonotype was counted ten times or more. The chain carries TRBV20-1 and TRBJ1-2; unclear D gene. V lost 3 bases and J 6 bases, leaving 5 bases between the germline ends. Germline V gives CDR1 DFQATT, CDR2 SNEGSKA (reference sequence). The CDR3 sequence is 10 residues long. CDR3 in amino acids: CSARGNGYTF. The CDR3 DNA sequence: TGCAGTGCTAGGGGGAATGGCTACACCTTC.

The V gene is TRBV3-1, the J gene TRBJ2-1, with 11 bases aligning to TRBD2. The length of the CDR3 is 16 residues. Germline CDR1 LGHDT, CDR2 YNNKEL (reference sequence). The V segment lost 3 bases and the J segment 6 bases; nucleotides outside the gene matches: 7. The CDR3 bases are TGTGCCAGCAGCCAGTTAGCGGGAGGGCCCTTCAATGAGCAGTTCTTC. Translated, it gives CASSQLAGGPFNEQFF.

Only one count was recorded for this clonotype. The V call is TRBV18, the J call TRBJ1-5; no definite D call. The CDR3 has 14 residues. The germline V gene has CDR1 KGHSH and CDR2 LQKENI. Trimming removed 3 bases at V and 2 bases at J, with 8 bases between. The CDR3 reads CASSPFDGNQPQHF. In DNA, the CDR3 is TGTGCCAGCTCACCGTTTGACGGCAATCAGCCCCAGCATTTT.

Ten or more counts support this clonotype. The chain combines TRBV6-5 with TRBJ2-7, with 10 bases aligning to TRBD2. Germline CDR1 MNHEY, CDR2 SVGAGI. The CDR3 is 15 residues long. With 4 bases clipped from V and 4 bases from J, the junction kept 7 bases outside the gene matches. The CDR3 loop is CASSSGTSGMYEQYF. The DNA of the CDR3 is TGTGCCAGCAGTTCCGGAACTAGCGGGATGTACGAGCAGTACTTC.

The chain recombines TRBV18 with TRBJ2-7, with 8 bases lining up with TRBD1. CDR1 is KGHSH and CDR2 is LQKENI in the germline V gene. V shed 4 bases and J 6 bases; nucleotides not matched to a gene: 8. The CDR3 spans 14 residues. In DNA, the CDR3 is TGTGCCAGCTCACTCCTGGACAGGGCGGCCGAGCAGTACTTC. Protein sequence: CASSLLDRAAEQYF.

This clonotype was seen ten or more times. CDR3 region: CSTYGGREYHEQFF. As DNA, the CDR3 is TGCAGCACATACGGGGGGCGGGAGTACCATGAGCAGTTCTTC. The rearrangement uses TRBV29-1 and TRBJ2-1; D might be TRBD2 (7 bases). The germline V and J ends were trimmed by 8 bases and 8 bases, with 22 bases remaining between them. CDR3 length equals 14 residues. Germline CDR1 reads SQVTM; CDR2 reads ANQGSEA.

This clonotype was seen at least ten times. In DNA, the CDR3 is TGTGCCAGCAGCGAGTTAGCGGGAGTAACTGAGACCCAGTACTTC. This sequence encodes CASSELAGVTETQYF. The rearrangement links TRBV3-1 to TRBJ2-5; 9 bases are a match to TRBD2. V shed 5 bases, J shed 5 bases, and the junction held 9 bases outside the gene matches. CDR3 length: 15 amino acids. The germline V gene has CDR1 LGHDT and CDR2 YNNKEL (reference sequence).

The chain is built from TRBV24-1 and TRBJ2-3; 8 bases agree with TRBD1. Losses at the gene ends were 4 bases for V and 2 bases for J; bases not matched to a gene: 7. The CDR3 contains 16 residues. Germline CDR1 KGHDR, CDR2 SFDVKD. CDR3 sequence reads: CATSDYTGGITDTQYF. The CDR3 bases are TGTGCCACCAGTGACTATACAGGGGGGATCACAGATACGCAGTATTTT.

This clonotype was seen many times. This chain links TRBV20-1 with TRBJ1-1; 8 nucleotides line up with TRBD1. Trimming at V came to 3 bases and at J to 4 bases, leaving 4 bases not matched to a gene. The CDR3 length is 13 residues. Germline V gene sequence: CDR1 DFQATT, CDR2 SNEGSKA (reference sequence). CDR3 in amino acids: CSASRGLVTEAFF. The CDR3 bases are TGCAGTGCTAGCAGGGGGCTGGTCACTGAAGCTTTCTTT.

This clonotype has at least ten counts. CDR3 DNA: TGTGCCAGCAGCTACCCTGGATACGAGCAGTACTTC. This translates into CASSYPGYEQYF. The chain recombines TRBV2 with TRBJ2-7, with D hard to call. Germline CDR1 is SNHLY and CDR2 is FYNNEI. CDR3 size: 12 residues. V lost 6 bases and J 4 bases, leaving 10 bases between the germline ends.

This clonotype was detected many times. This chain joins TRBV20-1 and TRBJ1-2; 7 bases are a match to TRBD1. CDR3 length equals 13 residues. The germline V gene has CDR1 DFQATT and CDR2 SNEGSKA (reference sequence). V lost 3 bases and J lost 4; bases outside the gene matches: 5. The CDR3 reads CSARPGQAYGYTF. The CDR3 region has the DNA TGCAGTGCTAGGCCTGGACAGGCCTATGGCTACACCTTC.

This clonotype showed up many times. The genes are TRBV28 and TRBJ1-5, with D unclear. Trimming pared 3 bases from V and 0 bases from J, leaving 12 bases between. CDR1 is MDHEN and CDR2 is SYDVKM in the germline V gene. The CDR3 contains 16 residues. Here the CDR3 reads CASSFLQGRSNQPQHF. The DNA for the CDR3 is TGTGCCAGCAGTTTCCTACAAGGACGTAGCAATCAGCCCCAGCATTTT.

A few counts support this clonotype. This could be a read error, since a much larger clone is one nucleotide away. This chain connects TRBV27 to TRBJ1-1; D is unresolved. Per the germline V gene, CDR1 is MNHEY and CDR2 is SMNVEV (reference sequence). This CDR3 contains 15 residues. The V and J ends lost 5 bases and 4 bases respectively, with 17 bases between them. The CDR3 DNA is TGTGCCAGCAGTCAACCGGAACAGCTGCGCACTGAAGCTTTCTTT. Translating it yields CASSQPEQLRTEAFF.

The chain joins TRBV27 to TRBJ2-2; D call uncertain. Germline V gene lookup returns CDR1 MNHEY and CDR2 SMNVEV (reference sequence). This CDR3 comprises 16 residues. Trimming removed 4 bases from V and 6 bases from J, with 18 bases in between. The CDR3 loop is CASSSRTLLNSGELFF. The CDR3 nucleotides are TGTGCCAGCAGTTCCCGGACCCTCCTTAACTCCGGGGAGCTGTTTTTT.

Many counts were recorded for this clonotype. The CDR3 here is CSARDWTQSTDTQYF. The CDR3 DNA is TGCAGTGCTAGAGATTGGACCCAAAGCACAGATACGCAGTATTTT. The rearrangement uses TRBV20-1 and TRBJ2-3; no definite D call. The CDR3 is 15 amino acids. The germline gives CDR1 DFQATT, CDR2 SNEGSKA (reference sequence). V lost 0 bases and J lost 0, with 10 bases in between.

Ten or more counts support this clonotype. This chain uses TRBV7-2 with TRBJ2-5; D is unclear. V shed 5 bases and J shed 6 bases, with 10 bases lying between them. Germline-derived CDR1 and CDR2 are SGHTA and FQGNSA. This CDR3 comprises 12 residues. CDR3 region: CASSLQRKTQYF. CDR3 nucleotides: TGTGCCAGCAGCCTTCAGAGGAAGACCCAGTACTTC.

This clonotype came up many times. As DNA, the CDR3 is TGCAGTGCTAGAGGGAGACTAGCGGGGAACACCGGGGAGCTGTTTTTT. This translates into CSARGRLAGNTGELFF. This chain connects TRBV20-1 to TRBJ2-2; 10 positions match TRBD2. Germline V gene lookup returns CDR1 DFQATT and CDR2 SNEGSKA (reference sequence). The V gene end was trimmed by 1 base and the J gene end by 1 base; junction bases not matched to a gene: 3. CDR3 length: 16 amino acids.

This clonotype appeared a few times. The chain is built from TRBV24-1 and TRBJ1-2; 7 bases fit TRBD1. The CDR3 sequence is 15 residues long. V dropped 4 bases and J dropped 6; count of bases not matched to a gene: 10. Germline CDR1 reads KGHDR; CDR2 reads SFDVKD. The chain's CDR3 is CATSEPRQGSDGYTF. The CDR3 coding sequence is TGTGCCACCAGTGAGCCTCGACAGGGTTCGGATGGCTACACCTTC.

Only a few counts were recorded for this clonotype. V usage is TRBV5-1 and J usage is TRBJ1-2; the match to TRBD1 covers 7 bases. CDR3 length: 16 residues. The J segment lost 2 bases and the V segment lost 2 bases, leaving 9 bases of the junction unmatched. Germline-derived CDR1 and CDR2 are SGHRS and YFSETQ. CDR3 protein: CASSLPAGQHNYGYTF. The CDR3 DNA is TGCGCCAGCAGCTTACCTGCGGGACAGCACAACTATGGCTACACCTTC.

This clonotype turned up a few times. This rearrangement joins TRBV4-1 to TRBJ2-7; 9 positions agree with TRBD1. The germline gives CDR1 MGHRA, CDR2 YSYEKL. V gave up 2 bases and J gave up 7 bases; unmatched junction bases: 9. The length of the CDR3 is 15 residues. CDR3: CASSQSGTGSWEQYF. In DNA, the CDR3 is TGCGCCAGCAGCCAATCCGGGACAGGGTCCTGGGAGCAGTACTTC.

This clonotype was detected many times. The genes are TRBV7-8 and TRBJ2-3, with D unclear. V lost 3 bases, J lost 0 bases, and 19 bases lay in between. CDR3 size: 18 residues. CDR1 is SGHVS, CDR2 FQNEAQ, per germline. The CDR3, as DNA: TGTGCCAGCAGCTTCCCACTAACTGCGGCTAGGAGCACAGATACGCAGTATTTT. Residues: CASSFPLTAARSTDTQYF. The variable domain in full, completed from reference TRBV7-8 and TRBJ2-3, reads GAGVSQSPRYKVAKRGQDVALRCDPISGHVSLFWYQQALGQGPEFLTYFQNEAQLDKSGLPSDRFFAERPEGSVSTLKIQRTQQEDSAVYLCASSFPLTAARSTDTQYFGPGTRLTVL.